The rows below give T cell receptor beta chains drawn from one sample of a study of blood T cell repertoires in COVID-19. Sequencing was performed with immunoSEQ multiplex PCR; in TCRdb, only in-frame clones are kept and a portion is missing. The data contain about 50,000 clones, more than 80% of them singletons. Sequenced sample: peripheral blood. These receptor sequences come from a man aged 60-69 years with acute or convalescent COVID-19. CDR3s include the opening cysteine and the closing phenylalanine or tryptophan. D genes are given only for firm matches. Size tells how often a clone was seen (once, few, many) or the class of an expanded clone, and some rows leave it out.

v_call	j_call	clone_size	d_call	cdr3_nt	cdr3_aa
TRBV19	TRBJ1-4	NA	NA	TGTGCCAGTAGTATGCAGGGGAATGAAAAACTGTTTTTT	CASSMQGNEKLFF
TRBV28	TRBJ1-6	NA	NA	TGTGCCAGCAGTTTAGAGAGCTCCTATAATTCACCCCTCCACTTT	CASSLESSYNSPLHF
TRBV19	TRBJ2-1	once	NA	TGTGCCAGTAGTATTAGCATCTACAATGAGCAGTTCTTC	CASSISIYNEQFF
TRBV14	TRBJ2-1	NA	TRBD1	TGTGCCAGCAGCCAACCTCTACAAAGAAGGACAGGGTTCAAGCACTACAATGAGCAGTTCTTC	CASSQPLQRRTGFKHYNEQFF
TRBV6-5	TRBJ1-1	NA	NA	TGTGCCAGCAGTTACTCGTCTCGGGGGAACACTGAAGCTTTCTTT	CASSYSSRGNTEAFF
TRBV6-5	TRBJ2-3	NA	NA	TGTGCCAGCAGTAACCGACAGGGCACAGATACGCAGTATTTT	CASSNRQGTDTQYF
TRBV4-2	TRBJ2-5	NA	TRBD2	TGTGCCAGCAGCCCTAGGGGCAGCGGGAGTTCCCAAGAGACCCAGTACTTC	CASSPRGSGSSQETQYF
TRBV5-1	TRBJ2-3	NA	NA	TGCGCCAGCAGCTTGGGTAGGACAGAAGATACGCAGTATTTT	CASSLGRTEDTQYF
TRBV6-1	TRBJ1-5	NA	TRBD1	TGTGCCAGCAGTGCAAACAGGGGCGGCTTAAATCAGCCCCAGCATTTT	CASSANRGGLNQPQHF
TRBV18	TRBJ1-1	NA	NA	TGTGCCAGCTCACCCGGGGGGGGTGTGAACACTGAAGCTTTCTTT	CASSPGGGVNTEAFF
TRBV6-5	TRBJ2-2	NA	TRBD1	TGTGCCAGCAGACCCCGGGACAGGGGGACGCGGGAGCTGTTTTTT	CASRPRDRGTRELFF
TRBV19	TRBJ2-4	NA	TRBD1	TGTGCCAGTAGTATTCGACAGGGTCGGGACATTCAGTACTTC	CASSIRQGRDIQYF
TRBV5-1	TRBJ2-1	few	TRBD2	TGCGCCAGCAGCCCCAGCGGGAGTTCCTACAATGAGCAGTTCTTC	CASSPSGSSYNEQFF
TRBV24-1	TRBJ1-4	NA	NA	TGTGCCCGCGGAGGGGCCGAAAAACTGTTTTTT	CARGGAEKLFF
TRBV28	TRBJ2-7	NA	TRBD1	TGTGCCAGCAGTTGGTCCGGGACAGGGCGAGGGGAGCAGTACTTC	CASSWSGTGRGEQYF
TRBV4-1	TRBJ1-1	NA	TRBD1	TGCGCCAGCAGCCATCCTCCTACAGGGGGCTCTGAAGCTTTCTTT	CASSHPPTGGSEAFF
TRBV5-4	TRBJ1-3	NA	NA	TGTGCCAGCAGCTTTGGGAGCGGGGGGACTGGAAACACCATATATTTT	CASSFGSGGTGNTIYF
TRBV7-9	TRBJ2-7	NA	TRBD2	TGTGCCAGCAGCTCCGGGACTAGCGCCGAGCAGTACTTC	CASSSGTSAEQYF
TRBV19	TRBJ2-1	NA	TRBD2	TGTGCCAGTAGTATTAGGCGGGAGGGCTCCAATGAGCAGTTCTTC	CASSIRREGSNEQFF
TRBV29-1	TRBJ2-1	NA	TRBD2	TGCAGCGTTGGCTGGGGGGAGCGGGAGGGGAACTACAATGAGCAGTTCTTC	CSVGWGEREGNYNEQFF
TRBV7-8	TRBJ1-5	few	NA	TGTGCCAGCAGCTTAGAAGCCCGGGGGAATCAGCCCCAGCATTTT	CASSLEARGNQPQHF
TRBV2	TRBJ1-2	once	NA	TGTGCCAGCAGCCCGCCGAGATATGGCTACACCTTC	CASSPPRYGYTF
TRBV11-3	TRBJ2-7	NA	TRBD1	TGTGCCAGCAGCGTAGGACAGGGGGCCTACGAGCAGTACTTC	CASSVGQGAYEQYF
TRBV28	TRBJ1-6	NA	NA	TGTGCCAGCAGTTTTCCCTCCCTTAGATCACCCCTCCACTTT	CASSFPSLRSPLHF
TRBV24-1	TRBJ2-1	NA	NA	TGTGCCACCAGTGGGTTTGCGGGAAGGGGATACAATGAGCAGTTCTTC	CATSGFAGRGYNEQFF
TRBV7-9	TRBJ2-7	NA	NA	TGTGCCAGCAGCCTAGGTCCGGGGCAGGGGCTGAGGGAGCAGTACTTC	CASSLGPGQGLREQYF
TRBV19	TRBJ1-1	NA	NA	TGTGCCAGTAGTATTCACAGGTCATCTGAAGCTTTCTTT	CASSIHRSSEAFF
TRBV29-1	TRBJ2-1	NA	NA	TGCAGCGTTGAAGAAGCGGGCTCCTACAATGAGCAGTTCTTC	CSVEEAGSYNEQFF
TRBV6-5	TRBJ1-6	few	NA	TGTGCCAGCACCCCGCGGGGGGGAGGATCACCCCTCCACTTT	CASTPRGGGSPLHF
TRBV6-6	TRBJ1-3	NA	NA	TGTGCCAGCAGTTCCCCGCGAGGGATCGGAAACACCATATATTTT	CASSSPRGIGNTIYF
TRBV29-1	TRBJ2-7	NA	TRBD1	TGCAGCGTTGAACCGGACAGGGGCGAGCAGTACTTC	CSVEPDRGEQYF
TRBV12-3/TRBV12-4	TRBJ2-1	NA	TRBD2	TGTGCCAGCAGCTTAGCGGGAGTCGAGCAGTTCTTC	CASSLAGVEQFF
TRBV20-1	TRBJ2-5	once	NA	TGCAGTGCCCCTTCCGGGGAGACCCAGTACTTC	CSAPSGETQYF
TRBV5-1	TRBJ2-5	NA	NA	TGCGCCAGCAGCCCGGTGCGTTCGGAGACCCAGTACTTC	CASSPVRSETQYF
TRBV27	TRBJ2-1	NA	NA	TGTGCCAGCTCTAGCCAGGGACTTTGGGATGAGCAGTTCTTC	CASSSQGLWDEQFF
TRBV25-1	TRBJ1-2	NA	NA	TGTGCCAGCAGTGAACCGGGTCAGCGGGTATCGGATGGCTACACCTTC	CASSEPGQRVSDGYTF
TRBV28	TRBJ2-2	once	NA	TGTGCCAGCAGTCTATGGGGCTCGAACACCGGGGAGCTGTTTTTT	CASSLWGSNTGELFF
TRBV7-9	TRBJ1-4	NA	NA	TGTGCCAGCAGCTCACAATCAACTAATGAAAAACTGTTTTTT	CASSSQSTNEKLFF
TRBV5-5	TRBJ2-5	NA	TRBD1	TGTGCCAGCAGCCCGCACAGGGGGCGGATCAAAGAGACCCAGTACTTC	CASSPHRGRIKETQYF
TRBV3-1/TRBV3-2	TRBJ2-5	NA	NA	TGTGCCAGCAGCCAAGAAGCGAGAACGGGACTCGAAGAGACCCAGTACTTC	CASSQEARTGLEETQYF
TRBV19	TRBJ2-2	NA	NA	TGTGCCAGTAGAAATAGTTGGGTCAGGGCGGTCGGGGAGCTGTTTTTT	CASRNSWVRAVGELFF
TRBV18	TRBJ2-7	NA	NA	TGTGCCAGCTCACCGGGGGGTAAGGATTCGCAGCAGTACTTC	CASSPGGKDSQQYF
TRBV6-5	TRBJ1-1	NA	NA	TGTGCCAGCAGTCCCAGGACAGCGAACACTGAAGCTTTCTTT	CASSPRTANTEAFF
TRBV7-9	TRBJ1-1	NA	TRBD1	TGTGCCAGCAGGCCAAAGGACAGGGTGGGCACTGAAGCTTTCTTT	CASRPKDRVGTEAFF
TRBV5-1	TRBJ1-2	once	TRBD1	TGCGCCAGCAGATTGGATGCGACAGGGGGCTCGGACTACACCTTC	CASRLDATGGSDYTF
TRBV7-2	TRBJ2-7	NA	TRBD1	TGTGCCAGCAGACGAGGGGGGACAGGGGCTGCATACGAGCAGTACTTC	CASRRGGTGAAYEQYF
TRBV9	TRBJ2-2	NA	TRBD2	TGTGCCAGCAGCGTAGAGAGCGGGAGTGGGGGCACCGGGGAGCTGTTTTTT	CASSVESGSGGTGELFF
TRBV2	TRBJ1-2	NA	TRBD1	TGTGCCAGCGCCAGGGGGAAATGGGATGGCTACACCTTC	CASARGKWDGYTF
TRBV4-2	TRBJ1-2	NA	TRBD1	TGTGCCAGCAGCCCCCTTGGGACAGGGGAGAACTATGGCTACACCTTC	CASSPLGTGENYGYTF
TRBV25-1	TRBJ1-4	NA	NA	TGTGCCAGCAGTGATGGAGCAAATGAAAAACTGTTTTTT	CASSDGANEKLFF
TRBV11-2	TRBJ1-2	once	NA	TGTGCCAGCACCCCTACAGGGCTGGATGGCTACACCTTC	CASTPTGLDGYTF
TRBV9	TRBJ2-2	NA	TRBD2	TGTGCCAGCAGCGTAGCTGGAGCGGGAGGTACCGGGGAGCTGTTTTTT	CASSVAGAGGTGELFF
TRBV10-2	TRBJ2-1	few	NA	TGCGCCAGCAGTGAGTTCTCGACTAGTAACAATGAGCAGTTCTTC	CASSEFSTSNNEQFF
TRBV30	TRBJ2-3	NA	NA	TGTGCCTGGAGTGCCGTGTTGAGCACAGATACGCAGTATTTT	CAWSAVLSTDTQYF
TRBV2	TRBJ2-7	NA	TRBD2	TGTGCCAGCAGGGGACTAGCGGGGTACTACGAGCAGTACTTC	CASRGLAGYYEQYF
TRBV6-5	TRBJ1-4	NA	TRBD1	TGTGCCAGCTCCCGGACAGGGGCTGAAAAACTGTTTTTT	CASSRTGAEKLFF
TRBV30	TRBJ2-3	few	NA	TGTGCCTGGATGCCGTTTGGACTGCACACAGATACGCAGTATTTT	CAWMPFGLHTDTQYF
TRBV6-5	TRBJ1-1	once	TRBD1	TGTGCCAGCGGGGGACAGGGGGCGCCAACTGAAGCTTTCTTT	CASGGQGAPTEAFF
TRBV10-3	TRBJ2-1	NA	TRBD2	TGTGCCATCAGTGCGGACCCTAGCGGGAGCTCCTACAATGAGCAGTTCTTC	CAISADPSGSSYNEQFF